The T cell receptor beta chain described here comes from a study of T cells in Graves' hyperthyroidism and ophthalmopathy. At least ten counts were recorded for this clonotype. The PBMCs were taken from approximately 9 ml of fresh peripheral blood. The CDR3 regions of TCR beta were amplified from RNA transcripts. TCR CDR3 underwent first-round RT-PCR with the HTBI primer set. TCRdb re-analysed the multiplex PCR reads in MiXCR, keeping a single row per CDR3 protein. Of a few hundred thousand distinct CDR3 sequences in the sample, about 16% were seen once. This CDR3 region has 14 residues. Germline V lookup: CDR1 LGHDT, CDR2 YNNKEL (reference sequence). V was cut by 3 bases and J by 4 bases, with 12 bases left in between.

The sequence derives from a woman in her twenties or thirties with Graves' ophthalmopathy. The specimen sequenced was blood. The rearrangement links TRBV3-1 to TRBJ1-2; tentatively, D is TRBD1 (5 bases). CDR3 DNA: TGTGCCAGCAGCCAGCGACAGTCATCCTATGGCTACACCTTC. The encoded protein is CASSQRQSSYGYTF.